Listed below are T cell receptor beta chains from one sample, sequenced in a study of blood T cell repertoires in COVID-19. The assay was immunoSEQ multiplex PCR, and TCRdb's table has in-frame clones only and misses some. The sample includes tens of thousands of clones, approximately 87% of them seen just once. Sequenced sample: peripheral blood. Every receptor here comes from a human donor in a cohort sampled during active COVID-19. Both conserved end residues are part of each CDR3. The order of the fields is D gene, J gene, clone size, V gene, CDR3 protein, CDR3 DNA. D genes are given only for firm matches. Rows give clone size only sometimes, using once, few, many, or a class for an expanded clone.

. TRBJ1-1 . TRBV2 CASKPDRHQGTEAFF TGTGCCAGCAAACCCGACCGGCATCAGGGAACTGAAGCTTTCTTT
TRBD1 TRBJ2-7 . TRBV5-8 CASSGVGTGLDEQYF TGTGCCAGCAGCGGGGTGGGGACAGGGCTGGACGAGCAGTACTTC
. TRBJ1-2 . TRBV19 CASTTPQGREDYGYTF TGTGCCAGTACCACTCCCCAAGGTAGGGAGGACTATGGCTACACCTTC
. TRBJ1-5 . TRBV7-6 CASSPGTSGNQPQHF TGTGCCAGCAGCCCCGGGACATCCGGCAATCAGCCCCAGCATTTT
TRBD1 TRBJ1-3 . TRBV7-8 CASSSNRGLSGNTIYF TGTGCCAGCAGTTCAAACAGGGGGCTTTCTGGAAACACCATATATTTT
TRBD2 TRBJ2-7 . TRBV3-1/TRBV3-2 CASIKAGSPEQYF TGTGCCAGCATAAAAGCGGGGTCCCCCGAGCAGTACTTC
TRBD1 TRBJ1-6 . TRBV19 CASSSYGDSNSPLHF TGTGCCAGTAGTAGCTACGGGGACAGCAATTCACCCCTCCACTTT
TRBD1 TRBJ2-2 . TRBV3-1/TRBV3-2 CASSKNRGLDTGELFF TGTGCCAGCAGCAAGAACAGGGGGCTTGACACCGGGGAGCTGTTTTTT
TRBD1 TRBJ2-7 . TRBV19 CASSPGQAYEQYF TGTGCCAGTAGCCCGGGACAGGCCTACGAGCAGTACTTC
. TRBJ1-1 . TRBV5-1 CASKNRDWAATEAFF TGCGCCAGCAAGAATCGGGACTGGGCGGCCACTGAAGCTTTCTTT
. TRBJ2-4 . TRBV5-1 CASSRNPTDGIQYF TGCGCCAGCAGCCGAAACCCGACAGATGGCATTCAGTACTTC
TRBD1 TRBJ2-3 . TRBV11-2 CASSFRGRRADTQYF TGTGCCAGCAGCTTTAGGGGGCGACGGGCAGATACGCAGTATTTT
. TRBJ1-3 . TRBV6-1 CASSEGGFGNTIYF TGTGCCAGCAGTGAAGGGGGCTTCGGAAACACCATATATTTT
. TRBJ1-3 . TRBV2 CASSEGGRGRGNTIYF TGTGCCAGCAGTGAAGGGGGCAGAGGAAGGGGAAACACCATATATTTT
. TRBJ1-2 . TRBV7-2 CASSFRQTNYGYTF TGTGCCAGCAGCTTCAGACAGACTAACTATGGCTACACCTTC
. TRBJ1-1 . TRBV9 CASSVGKGPTEAFF TGTGCCAGCAGCGTAGGAAAGGGGCCCACTGAAGCTTTCTTT
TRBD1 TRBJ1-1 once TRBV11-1 CASSLFGTGGTEAFF TGTGCCAGCAGCCTCTTCGGGACAGGGGGAACTGAAGCTTTCTTT
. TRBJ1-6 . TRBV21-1 CASSTGAPGDNSPLHF TGTGCCAGCAGCACTGGGGCCCCAGGGGATAATTCACCCCTCCACTTT
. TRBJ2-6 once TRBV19 CASSPQVSGANVLTF TGTGCCAGTAGTCCCCAGGTGAGTGGGGCCAACGTCCTGACTTTC
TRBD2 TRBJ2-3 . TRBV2 CASRTSGGSDTQYF TGTGCCAGCAGGACTAGCGGGGGTTCAGATACGCAGTATTTT
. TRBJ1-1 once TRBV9 CASSATGHLNTEAFF TGTGCCAGCAGCGCTACGGGACACTTGAACACTGAAGCTTTCTTT